A single sample gave rise to the 21 T cell receptor beta chains below, sequenced in a study of spatial heterogeneity in lung cancer. Study conclusions and caveats: In tumors, expanded intratumoral alpha and beta TCR counts tracked mutation counts.

TCRdb itself ran the 5' RACE reads through MiXCR, one entry per CDR3 protein. The profile shows some 23,000 distinct CDR3 sequences, 8.8% of them singletons. Time point here: sample taken at primary tumor resection. The antigens these receptors bind are not known. The sample in question was lung tumor tissue, obtained at surgery. The receptors originated from a male donor with early-stage non-small cell lung cancer.

This rearrangement joins TRBV5-1 to TRBJ2-7; TRBD1 aligns across 7 bases. CDR1 is SGHRS, CDR2 YFSETQ, per germline. The CDR3 is 17 amino acids. Trimming cost V 5 bases and J 2 bases; bases outside gene matches: 16. As DNA, the CDR3 is TGCGCCAGCAGTTTGAGGCGATTACCGGGACAGACCTACGAGCAGTACTTC. Protein: CASSLRRLPGQTYEQYF.

In this sample, this clonotype turned up many times. J is TRBJ2-6 and V is TRBV7-9, with a tentative D call TRBD2 (6 bases). The CDR3 has 15 amino acids. Germline loops: CDR1 SEHNR, CDR2 FQNEAQ (reference sequence). Trimming took 3 bases from V and 3 from J, leaving 9 bases between them. The CDR3 bases are TGTGCCAGCAGCTTTAAGGGAGGTGGGGCCAACGTCCTGACTTTC. Amino acids: CASSFKGGGANVLTF.

Ten or more counts support this clonotype. This chain joins TRBV6-2 or TRBV6-3 and TRBJ2-6; D call uncertain. Germline assignment: CDR1 MNHEY and CDR2 SVGEGT. The CDR3 extends over 13 amino acids. The V end was cut by 5 bases, the J end by 4 bases, with 6 bases between. The CDR3 here is CASSGSGANVLTF. CDR3 sequence (DNA): TGTGCCAGCAGTGGGTCCGGGGCCAACGTCCTGACTTTC.

Ten or more counts support this clonotype. Compared with germline, one end of the junction differs, possibly owing to a read error. The chain employs TRBV2 and TRBJ2-6; D not resolved. The CDR3 has 14 amino acids. Germline assignment: CDR1 SNHLY and CDR2 FYNNEI. CDR3 nucleotides: TGTGCCAGCGGTGACATCGCTGGGGCCAACGTCCTGACTTTC. Translating gives CASGDIAGANVLTF.

In the case of this clonotype: A much larger clone is a single base away; this may be a read error. The chain joins TRBV28 to TRBJ1-3, with unresolved D. The germline CDR1 and CDR2 sequences are MDHEN and SYDVKM. V lost 10 bases and J lost 0, with 16 bases in between. This CDR3 has 15 amino acids. The CDR3: CANQRGGPSGNTIYF. Written as DNA, the CDR3 is TGTGCCAACCAACGGGGTGGACCCTCTGGAAACACCATATATTTT.

This clonotype was seen at least ten times. J is TRBJ2-5 and V is TRBV28; the match to TRBD1 covers 7 bases. Germline CDR1 and CDR2: MDHEN and SYDVKM. The CDR3 contains 14 residues. Unmatched junction bases numbered 8, after V lost 6 bases and J lost 4 bases. The CDR3 loop reads CASSGSRGPETQYF. The CDR3 DNA reads as TGTGCCAGCAGCGGGTCTAGGGGGCCAGAGACCCAGTACTTC.

This clonotype came up many times. V and J are TRBV29-1 and TRBJ2-3; tentatively, D is TRBD2 (6 bases). The CDR3 is 12 residues long. Germline-derived CDR1 and CDR2 are SQVTM and ANQGSEA. With 5 bases removed from V and 6 bases from J, the gap between germline ends came to 12 bases. CDR3 sequence (DNA): TGCAGCGTTCGGGAGTTAATGGATACGCAGTATTTT. Translation: CSVRELMDTQYF.

By share of the sample, this clonotype is medium-sized. This chain joins TRBV7-7 and TRBJ2-7; tentative D call: TRBD1 (5 bases). Trimming removed 3 bases at V and 6 bases at J, with 18 bases between. The CDR3 consists of 15 residues. CDR1 is SSHAT, CDR2 FNYEAQ, per germline (reference sequence). CDR3 amino acids: CASSLGPLYSGEQYF. In DNA form, the CDR3 reads TGTGCCAGCAGCTTGGGGCCCCTTTATTCTGGCGAGCAGTACTTC.

The CDR3 loop reads CASRTQDGTDTQYF. The CDR3 DNA reads TGTGCCAGCCGTACCCAAGACGGCACAGATACGCAGTATTTT. J is TRBJ2-3 and V is TRBV6-6; D uncertain. Germline CDR1 MNHNY, CDR2 SVGAGI (reference sequence). The V and J ends lost 8 bases and 1 base respectively, with 13 bases between them. The CDR3 length is 14 residues.

This clonotype was counted ten times or more. The V call is TRBV18, the J call TRBJ2-3, with 7 bases matching TRBD1. Per the germline V gene, CDR1 is KGHSH and CDR2 is LQKENI. The V segment lost 3 bases and the J segment 4 bases; nucleotides outside the gene matches: 1. This CDR3 spans 13 amino acids. CDR3 sequence (DNA): TGTGCCAGCTCACCGCAGGGGGCAGATACGCAGTATTTT. It specifies CASSPQGADTQYF.

The chain employs TRBV28 and TRBJ2-1; 15 nucleotides match TRBD2. With 4 bases clipped from V and 4 bases from J, the junction kept 11 bases outside the gene matches. Germline V lookup: CDR1 MDHEN, CDR2 SYDVKM. The CDR3 is made up of 19 amino acids. CDR3 residues: CASSSPERTSGRAYNEQFF. The CDR3 DNA is TGTGCCAGCAGTTCTCCCGAGCGGACTAGCGGGAGGGCTTACAATGAGCAGTTCTTC.

There are many counts of this clonotype. This rearrangement joins TRBV28 to TRBJ2-6; 7 positions match TRBD1. Germline-derived CDR1 and CDR2 are MDHEN and SYDVKM. With V trimmed by 5 bases and J by 0 bases, 7 bases remained unmatched. The CDR3 runs to 17 residues. The CDR3 region is CASSPPGQPSGANVLTF. CDR3 DNA sequence: TGTGCCAGCAGTCCACCGGGACAGCCCTCTGGGGCCAACGTCCTGACTTTC.

This clonotype has ten or more counts. The chain joins TRBV5-1 to TRBJ2-1, with 13 bases fitting TRBD2. This CDR3 region has 16 residues. V was clipped by 4 bases and J by 7 bases; unmatched bases: 8. Per the germline V gene, CDR1 is SGHRS and CDR2 is YFSETQ. CDR3 protein: CASSPPGLAGVNEQFF. DNA for the CDR3: TGCGCCAGCAGCCCTCCCGGACTAGCGGGAGTGAATGAGCAGTTCTTC.

Ten or more counts support this clonotype. The rearrangement uses TRBV7-8 and TRBJ2-6, with a weak D call TRBD1 (6 bases). V dropped 1 base and J dropped 0 bases, with 16 bases sitting between them. The V gene's germline CDR1 is SGHVS and CDR2 FQNEAQ. This CDR3 comprises 19 residues. CDR3 in DNA: TGTGCCAGCAGCTTAGTTCGGACAGCATTTAGCTCTGGGGCCAACGTCCTGACTTTC. This sequence encodes CASSLVRTAFSSGANVLTF.

This clonotype occurred many times. This chain uses TRBV28 with TRBJ2-4; TRBD2 aligns across 11 bases. Germline CDR1 reads MDHEN; CDR2 reads SYDVKM. J was trimmed by 8 bases and V by 2 bases; bases with no gene match: 8. The CDR3 is 16 residues long. This chain's CDR3 is CASSLLTSGSRDIQYF. The CDR3 coding sequence is TGTGCCAGCAGTTTACTCACTAGCGGGAGTAGGGACATTCAGTACTTC.

This clonotype appeared many times. The rearrangement links TRBV5-4 to TRBJ2-7; no definite D call. Per germline, CDR1 SGHNT and CDR2 YYREEE (reference sequence). V was trimmed by 3 bases and J by 1 base, leaving 5 bases between them. The CDR3 is 12 residues long. The CDR3, as DNA: TGTGCCAGCAGCTATGCTTCCTACGAGCAGTACTTC. Protein: CASSYASYEQYF.

This clonotype has at least ten counts. The chain couples TRBV6-6 to TRBJ1-1; D is ambiguous. CDR3 length equals 14 residues. CDR1 is MNHNY and CDR2 is SVGAGI in the germline V gene (reference sequence). V was pared by 2 bases and J by 5 bases, with 12 bases between. For the CDR3, the DNA is TGTGCCAGCAGTTACGGCCCCACGGGGACTGAAGCTTTCTTT. This encodes CASSYGPTGTEAFF.

This clonotype ranks as medium-sized. The chain recombines TRBV3-2 with TRBJ2-7; the table's TRBD2 call for D was not verified on the DNA. TRBV3-2 is a pseudogene locus. CDR3 length: 23 residues. CDR3: CASSQAGLAGGRNGARRGYEQYF. CDR3 DNA: TGTGCCAGCAGCCAAGCGGGTTTAGCGGGAGGGCGAAACGGAGCCCGAAGGGGTTACGAGCAGTACTTC.

V gene TRBV28 combines with J gene TRBJ2-3; D possibly corresponds to TRBD2 (5 bases). V shed 6 bases and J shed 2 bases, with 15 bases lying between them. Per the germline V gene, CDR1 is MDHEN and CDR2 is SYDVKM. CDR3 length: 15 residues. CDR3 sequence (DNA): TGTGCCAGCAGCCCGGACCGAGACTACACAGATACGCAGTATTTT. Protein sequence: CASSPDRDYTDTQYF. Combining the CDR3 with reference TRBV28 and TRBJ2-3 gives the whole variable domain DVKVTQSSRYLVKRTGEKVFLECVQDMDHENMFWYRQDPGLGLRLIYFSYDVKMKEKGDIPEGYSVSREKKERFSLILESASTNQTSMYLCASSPDRDYTDTQYFGPGTRLTVL.

This clonotype occurred many times. The chain combines TRBV20-1 with TRBJ2-7, with 13 bases matching TRBD2. The CDR3 runs to 14 residues. CDR1 and CDR2 (germline): DFQATT, SNEGSKA (reference sequence). Trimming at V came to 3 bases and at J to 6 bases, leaving 5 bases not matched to a gene. The CDR3 DNA reads TGCAGTGCTAGTCGTGGACTAGCGGGAGCCGAGCAGTACTTC. It yields the protein CSASRGLAGAEQYF.

This clonotype was counted at least ten times. The gene calls are TRBV6-2 or TRBV6-3 and TRBJ2-7; D is unresolved. The CDR3 length is 12 residues. Germline loops: CDR1 MNHEY, CDR2 SVGEGT. V was cut by 7 bases and J by 2 bases, with 9 bases left in between. In DNA, the CDR3 is TGTGCCAGCACCACCGGAACCTACGAGCAGTACTTC. Protein: CASTTGTYEQYF.